This TCR beta chain was found in a study of shared T cell receptors in the human thymus (dated by TCRdb to about 2021). Regarding the complete study: The study investigated the way shared, self-reactive T-cell receptor alpha chains are produced in the human thymus.

The library came from the immunoSEQ multiplex PCR assay. TCRdb stores this immuneACCESS table with in-frame sequences only. Part of the clones is absent; in the studies checked, under half of the shortfall reflects unresolved V genes, and no reason is known for the rest. For this sample there are roughly 710,000 clones; roughly 85% appear just once. The top ten clonotypes cover roughly 0.01% of the sample. On this clone itself: Its antigen is currently not known. The sample holds no much larger clone one base away, and base qualities are not on file.

This same sample was also taken into another study, of human thymus T cells. The second study also describes: Donors were immunologically healthy infants undergoing open corrective cardiac surgery for congenital heart defects in Finland. The thymus tissue came from surgical resects taken out during corrective cardiac surgery. V and J gene segment usage appeared biased in both thymic and peripheral blood repertoires. The related research found that thymic TCR repertoires overlapped highly between unrelated individuals. The study described the TCR alpha and beta repertoires in about 8 infant thymus samples and a few matching peripheral blood samples. Donor ages ranging from roughly 6 to 244 days were recorded, and 5 to 7 male and two female infants were included in the cohort. Thymocytes were mechanically released from the tissue and were stored as pellets of about 9.5-33 million cells at -70 degrees C. A QIAsymphony instrument was used to extract genomic DNA from the frozen cell pellets. The immunoSEQ multiplex PCR assay was used to amplify the TCRB and TCRAD loci from a standardized amount of quality-controlled genomic DNA. Amplicons spanned the V(D)J region at a length sufficient to cover the CDR3 and identify V and J genes. The commercial immunoSEQ service was used to sequence amplicons on an Illumina platform. Primer bias and sequencing errors were corrected using previously described methods, and TCRAD and TCRB definitions followed the IMGT database. immunoSEQ Analyzer 3.0 and VDJTools were used for repertoire analysis, which covered basic statistics, V/J segment usage, diversity estimates, rarefaction and pairwise overlap. Diversity was estimated with Chao1, ChaoE, Efron-Thisted, Shannon and inverse Simpson indices, and also on datasets down-sampled to the smallest sample. Repertoire overlap was determined by strict matching of CDR3 nucleotide sequence, V gene and J gene, and Jaccard-based multidimensional scaling clustering was applied. Thymus samples yielded on average approximately 800,000 unique TCRB clonotypes, compared with around 79,000 from blood samples.

Sequenced: thymocytes. This sequence originates from a girl less than two years old with a congenital heart defect. Donor details come from another sample of the same person, matched by shared clones.

The sequence in DNA is TGTGCCAGCAGTTTACAGGGGAGGGGCGCTTATAGCAATCAGCCCCAGCATTTT. The translation is CASSLQGRGAYSNQPQHF. This sequence uses TRBV27 and TRBJ1-5, with TRBD1 as a weak D call on 6 bases. The germline V gene encodes CDR1 MNHEY and CDR2 SMNVEV (reference sequence). Counted from cysteine to phenylalanine, this CDR3 has 18 amino acids. The kept DNA is CDR3 alone, 54 bases in frame from the first base. Trimming removed 2 bases from V and 0 bases from J, leaving 17 bases between the germline ends.